The entry below gives a single T cell receptor beta chain sequence along with its context. Its antigen is unknown. No base-level quality is on record; no much larger clone is a single base apart. The sample is drawn from a study of blood T cell repertoires in COVID-19 (dated by TCRdb to about 2020). For the wider study: Samples covering the acute and convalescent phases of COVID-19 were provided by collaborators in the United States, Italy and Spain. The prospective study material was composed of cDNA or gDNA derived from T cells, B-cell-depleted T cells, or PBMCs. Subjects who had been exposed to COVID-19, were actively infected with it, or had recovered from it provided the deeply sampled blood TCRbeta repertoires that made up the dataset. A freely available public database, intended as a resource for researchers studying the immune response to SARS-CoV-2, is where the repertoires were released. Samples were obtained from the ongoing ImmuneRACE study (first 160 participants) and from 1,254 subjects provided by 6 global collaborators. The sample metadata nearly always contained a de-identified subject ID, COVID-19 status, age in years and sex. Where available, HLA class I and class II types were obtained from metadata supplied by the sample provider rather than from assay-based typing.

TCRbeta CDR3 regions were amplified from genomic DNA using the immunoSEQ Assay, a bias-controlled multiplex PCR. The study's own analysis went as follows. The number of nucleated cells in each sample was estimated from the amplification of reference gene primers within the assay. To quantify the absolute abundance of each unique TCRbeta CDR3 rearrangement, sequence reads were collapsed and filtered. For each sample, productive Simpson clonality was calculated by taking the square root of Simpson's diversity index across productive rearrangements. TCRdb's version of the immuneACCESS table is confined to in-frame rearrangements and falls short of the full clone set. An unresolved V gene accounts for under half of the shortfall where checked; the remainder is of unknown origin. The V and J calls and the clone size are those of that table, but D and trimming were determined from the DNA. Counted in this sample were a few hundred thousand clones; about 90% of them appeared once. More than 0.7% of the sample comes from the top ten.

On the study overall, not on this receptor specifically: How much clinical and demographic metadata was included differed by source and by participant, and the metadata was provided uncurated.

Including cysteine and phenylalanine, the CDR3 has 14 amino acids. Here the CDR3 DNA is all that survives: 42 bases in frame from base 1. The germline V end is reduced by 6 bases and the J end by 10 bases; junction bases left unmatched: 10. Taken from the germline V gene (reference sequence), the CDR1 and CDR2 loops are LNHDA and SQIVND. One collaborating source in Seattle enrolled patients while the patients were actively infected and followed the patients over time throughout the course of disease. Collaborating institutions collected whole blood in K2EDTA tubes following their own protocols. For TCRbeta analysis, collaborators shipped samples as frozen whole blood, isolated PBMCs, or DNA extracted from either of those sample types.

Sequencing was carried out using peripheral blood. The chain uses TRBV19 and TRBJ2-1, with 9 bases in between that match TRBD1. This receptor was identified in a man between 18 and 35 years old with COVID-19, enrolled during active disease. Here is the DNA: TGTGCCAGTAGGGACCACAGGGGGCTGGGGGAGCAGTTCTTC. It is translated as CASRDHRGLGEQFF.